These 31 T cell receptor beta chains originate from one sample sequenced in a study of cytomegalovirus exposure and HLA in healthy donors. The PCR made use of 60 Vbeta and 13 Jbeta primers. Libraries were prepared by immunoSEQ multiplex PCR; TCRdb keeps only in-frame clonotypes and omits some of them. The table includes some 120,000 clones, around three quarters detected once. The sample consisted of PBMCs. The source is a middle-aged woman in good health and CMV-seronegative.

The chain employs TRBV5-1 and TRBJ2-3, with 14 positions matching TRBD2. The CDR3 is 16 amino acids. Germline loops: CDR1 SGHRS, CDR2 YFSETQ. V lost 2 bases and J lost 4; bases outside the gene matches: 3. The CDR3 is CASSLGTSGSPDTQYF. The CDR3, as DNA: TGCGCCAGCAGCTTAGGGACTAGCGGGAGCCCAGATACGCAGTATTTT.

The V and J genes are TRBV7-2 and TRBJ1-2; D possibly corresponds to TRBD1 (5 bases). Germline lookup yields CDR1 SGHTA and CDR2 FQGNSA. The CDR3 extends over 14 amino acids. V lost 2 bases to trimming and J lost 8 bases, with 15 bases between them. The CDR3 DNA is TGTGCCAGCAGCTTAACCGGGGGGGGACGGGGCTACACCTTC. Translation gives CASSLTGGGRGYTF.

This clone was detected only once. The rearrangement links TRBV27 to TRBJ1-2; TRBD1 is a possible D gene (5 bases). V lost 5 bases and J lost 3, with 22 bases in between. CDR1 MNHEY and CDR2 SMNVEV come from the germline V gene (reference sequence). The CDR3 loop spans 17 amino acids. In DNA, the CDR3 is TGTGCCAGCAGTCCCGCAACGCCCGAACCAGGGTACTATGGCTACACCTTC. Encoded protein: CASSPATPEPGYYGYTF.

The rearrangement joins TRBV6-5 to TRBJ1-2, with TRBD1 matching 8 bases. The CDR3 extends over 14 amino acids. The germline V gene has CDR1 MNHEY and CDR2 SVGAGI. V trimming: 6 bases; J trimming: 7 bases; junction bases outside the gene matches: 10. CDR3 residues: CASRATGGGSGYTF. CDR3 in DNA: TGTGCCAGCAGGGCTACAGGGGGAGGGTCTGGCTACACCTTC.

The chain combines TRBV5-4 with TRBJ2-1, with a possible D match to TRBD2 (6 bases). This CDR3 has 16 amino acids. The germline V gene has CDR1 SGHNT and CDR2 YYREEE (reference sequence). Between the trimmed V and J ends, which lost 3 bases and 4 bases, there was a span of 17 bases. CDR3 sequence (DNA): TGTGCCAGCAGCTCCCCGGGGAGCGGGTCTTACAATGAGCAGTTCTTC. Its translation: CASSSPGSGSYNEQFF.

J is TRBJ2-1 and V is TRBV11-3; no clear D. This CDR3 is 12 amino acids long. Germline lookup yields CDR1 SGHNT and CDR2 YENEEA. The V gene lost 3 bases and the J gene lost 8 bases, with 8 bases spanning the gap. The DNA for the CDR3 is TGTGCCAGCAGCTTGTGGAGTGATGAGCAGTTCTTC. Protein product: CASSLWSDEQFF.

This clone showed up just a few times. The chain couples TRBV9 to TRBJ1-3; 9 bases are shared with TRBD1. The CDR3 has 13 amino acids. Germline CDR1 SGDLS, CDR2 YYNGEE. V gave up 3 bases and J gave up 8 bases; unmatched junction bases: 3. CDR3 bases: TGTGCCAGCAGCGGGACAGGGGCAGACACCATATATTTT. As protein: CASSGTGADTIYF.

The chain uses TRBV1 and TRBJ2-2; the table's D call TRBD2 went unverified against the DNA. TRBV1 is listed as a pseudogene. The CDR3 has 16 amino acids. CDR3 residues: CTSSPGTSGNTGELFF. The CDR3 DNA reads TGCACCAGCAGCCCCGGAACTAGCGGTAACACCGGGGAGCTGTTTTTT.

This clone has more than one count but fewer than ten. This chain joins TRBV4-1 and TRBJ2-3; the match to TRBD2 covers 7 bases. The junction had 12 bases not matched to a gene; V was cut back by 0 bases and J by 0 bases. CDR1 is MGHRA, CDR2 YSYEKL, per germline. This CDR3 is 19 amino acids long. CDR3 sequence reads: CASSQDPWPGGPSTDTQYF. Here the CDR3 DNA reads TGCGCCAGCAGCCAAGATCCTTGGCCGGGGGGACCTAGCACAGATACGCAGTATTTT.

V is TRBV19 and J is TRBJ2-4; TRBD2 matches at 12 bases. After removal of 1 base from V and 0 bases from J, the junction contained 7 bases not matched to a gene. CDR3 length equals 19 residues. The germline gives CDR1 LNHDA, CDR2 SQIVND (reference sequence). The CDR3 loop reads CASSIGASGRARAKNIQYF. The CDR3 nucleotides read TGTGCCAGTAGTATAGGAGCTAGCGGGAGGGCCCGAGCCAAAAACATTCAGTACTTC.

CDR3 nucleotides: TGTGCCAGCAGCCCCCCTGGCCTAGCGGGAGGGCAGGGGCAGTTCTTC. It translates to CASSPPGLAGGQGQFF. The chain links TRBV7-2 to TRBJ2-1; 12 bases are a match to TRBD2. Germline V gene data show CDR1 as SGHTA and CDR2 as FQGNSA. Germline trimming cut 5 bases from V and 12 bases from J; bases unmatched to any gene: 14. CDR3 length: 16 residues.

This clone was seen a single time. The chain couples TRBV10-1 to TRBJ2-7; weak D call: TRBD1 (6 bases). V lost 3 bases, J lost 3 bases, and 12 bases lay in between. CDR3 length: 14 amino acids. From germline, CDR1 is WNHNN and CDR2 SYGVQD (reference sequence). Written as DNA, the CDR3 is TGCGCCAGCAGTGAATCAGGGGCGGTCTACGAGCAGTACTTC. It is translated as CASSESGAVYEQYF.

The sample holds a few counts of this clone. V is TRBV7-8 and J is TRBJ1-5, with D possibly TRBD1 on 6 matching bases. The CDR3 extends over 15 amino acids. Germline V lookup: CDR1 SGHVS, CDR2 FQNEAQ. V lost 5 bases and J 4 bases, leaving 15 bases between the germline ends. The CDR3 DNA follows: TGTGCCAGCAGCCCCCGGCGGACAGCAAATCAGCCCCAGCATTTT. This gives the protein CASSPRRTANQPQHF.

The J gene is TRBJ1-1, the V gene TRBV28; TRBD1 matches at 7 bases. V dropped 3 bases and J dropped 4; count of bases not matched to a gene: 5. Germline loops: CDR1 MDHEN, CDR2 SYDVKM. The CDR3 spans 14 residues. The CDR3 nucleotides are TGTGCCAGCAGTTTCTCGGACAGGATCACTGAAGCTTTCTTT. Its protein product is CASSFSDRITEAFF. The whole variable domain, filled in from reference TRBV28 and TRBJ1-1, reads DVKVTQSSRYLVKRTGEKVFLECVQDMDHENMFWYRQDPGLGLRLIYFSYDVKMKEKGDIPEGYSVSREKKERFSLILESASTNQTSMYLCASSFSDRITEAFFGQGTRLTVV.

The gene calls are TRBV5-1 and TRBJ2-5, with D uncertain. TRBJ2-7 matches the DNA end more closely, so the J call is doubtful. Germline lookup yields CDR1 SGHRS and CDR2 YFSETQ. This CDR3 is 12 amino acids long. CDR3 nucleotides: TGCGCCAGCAGCTTAAGCCCCTACGAGCAGTACTTC. Translating it yields CASSLSPYEQYF.

Comments on this clone: Germline and junction disagree at one end, which may indicate a read error. The chain is built from TRBV11-3 and TRBJ2-2; 8 bases fit TRBD1. There are 20 residues in the CDR3. The germline gives CDR1 SGHNT, CDR2 YENEEA. The CDR3 sequence: CAGSRTGVWPPGRGPGELFF. For the CDR3, the DNA is TGTGCCGGCAGCAGGACCGGGGTCTGGCCTCCGGGCAGGGGGCCCGGGGAGCTGTTTTTT.

In this sample, this clone turned up a few times. The V call is TRBV19, the J call TRBJ1-5; 7 nucleotides line up with TRBD1. The CDR3 is 14 amino acids. Germline-derived CDR1 and CDR2 are LNHDA and SQIVND (reference sequence). The J segment lost 4 bases and the V segment lost 8 bases, leaving 8 bases of the junction unmatched. The CDR3 loop is CASHRDSMNQPQHF. Written as DNA, the CDR3 is TGTGCCAGTCACCGGGACAGCATGAATCAGCCCCAGCATTTT.

The chain uses TRBV11-3 and TRBJ2-1, with 7 bases that match TRBD2. CDR3 length: 16 amino acids. J gave up 4 bases and V 5 bases, and 11 bases lay outside the gene matches. Germline CDR1 and CDR2: SGHNT and YENEEA. CDR3: CASSLTGRFVYNEQFF. The CDR3 DNA reads TGTGCCAGCAGCCTTACCGGGAGGTTTGTTTACAATGAGCAGTTCTTC.

V is TRBV28 and J is TRBJ2-3; 12 nucleotides line up with TRBD2. From germline, CDR1 is MDHEN and CDR2 SYDVKM. The CDR3 loop spans 16 amino acids. With 6 bases clipped from V and 9 bases from J, the junction kept 13 bases outside the gene matches. The CDR3 sequence: CASSRWTSGERRTQYF. The CDR3 nucleotides read TGTGCCAGCAGCAGATGGACTAGCGGGGAGAGGAGGACGCAGTATTTT. Variable domain in full (rest from reference TRBV28 and TRBJ2-3): DVKVTQSSRYLVKRTGEKVFLECVQDMDHENMFWYRQDPGLGLRLIYFSYDVKMKEKGDIPEGYSVSREKKERFSLILESASTNQTSMYLCASSRWTSGERRTQYFGPGTRLTVL.

V gene TRBV6-6 combines with J gene TRBJ2-1, with TRBD2 matching 7 bases. This CDR3 is 14 amino acids long. Per the germline V gene, CDR1 is MNHNY and CDR2 is SVGAGI (reference sequence). The junction had 6 bases not matched to a gene; V was cut back by 7 bases and J by 3 bases. CDR3 amino acids: CASTKTSNYNEQFF. The CDR3 bases are TGTGCCAGCACTAAGACTAGCAACTACAATGAGCAGTTCTTC.

This chain connects TRBV6-5 to TRBJ1-2, with D possibly matching TRBD1 (5 bases). The CDR3 length is 14 residues. Germline V gene lookup returns CDR1 MNHEY and CDR2 SVGAGI. Trimming removed 0 bases at V and 6 bases at J, with 11 bases between. In nucleotides, the CDR3 is TGTGCCAGCAGTTACTCGGAGGGGAGAAATGGCTACACCTTC. Translating gives CASSYSEGRNGYTF.

This rearrangement joins TRBV28 to TRBJ2-5, with D unresolved. The J call could be wrong; TRBJ2-7 is a better fit for the DNA end. Germline V lookup: CDR1 MDHEN, CDR2 SYDVKM. The CDR3 has 13 amino acids. The CDR3 nucleotides read TGTGCCAGCAGTTTTGTCCTTAACTACGAGCAGTACTTC. It encodes CASSFVLNYEQYF.

As DNA, the CDR3 is TGTGCCAGCAGAATAACCGGGACTAGCGGGAGGGATGAGCAGTTCTTC. As protein: CASRITGTSGRDEQFF. This chain connects TRBV27 to TRBJ2-1; 16 bases align to TRBD2. The CDR3 is 16 residues long. CDR1 is MNHEY, CDR2 SMNVEV, per germline (reference sequence). With V trimmed by 6 bases and J by 8 bases, 7 bases remained unmatched.

This CDR3 reads CASSPGEEYNEQFF. The CDR3 nucleotides read TGTGCCAGCAGTCCGGGGGAAGAATACAATGAGCAGTTCTTC. The chain uses TRBV6-5 and TRBJ2-1; D might be TRBD2 (6 bases). This CDR3 has 14 amino acids. Germline V gives CDR1 MNHEY, CDR2 SVGAGI. The V gene lost 5 bases and the J gene lost 4 bases, with 12 bases spanning the gap.

This clone was recorded once. V usage is TRBV13 and J usage is TRBJ2-6; 9 bases are a match to TRBD1. The CDR3 is 18 amino acids. The junction had 10 bases not matched to a gene; V was cut back by 7 bases and J by 0 bases. CDR1 is PRHDT and CDR2 is FYEKMQ in the germline V gene (reference sequence). In DNA form, the CDR3 reads TGTGCCAGCATGCACAGGGGGCTCGCAAGCTCTGGGGCCAACGTCCTGACTTTC. Encoded protein: CASMHRGLASSGANVLTF.

The rearrangement uses TRBV2 and TRBJ2-7; TRBD1 matches 9 bases. V was clipped by 10 bases and J by 3 bases; unmatched bases: 7. The V gene's germline CDR1 is SNHLY and CDR2 FYNNEI. The CDR3 loop spans 13 amino acids. For the CDR3, the DNA is TGTGCCAAAAAGCCGGGACAGGGCTACGAGCAGTACTTC. Translated, it gives CAKKPGQGYEQYF.

With respect to this clone: Mismatch with germline at one junction end may stem from a read error. This chain joins TRBV11-2 and TRBJ2-2; TRBD1 aligns across 9 bases. The V gene's germline CDR1 is SGHAT and CDR2 FQNNGV. The CDR3 has 19 amino acids. The CDR3 spells CASSLDQAPSGQGTGELFF. DNA for the CDR3: TGTGCCAGCAGCTTAGATCAAGCCCCGTCCGGACAGGGGACCGGGGAACTGTTTTTT.

This clone was seen a few times. The chain links TRBV5-1 to TRBJ2-7, with a weak D call TRBD2 (5 bases). The CDR3 runs to 15 residues. Germline V gives CDR1 SGHRS, CDR2 YFSETQ. The V and J ends lost 3 bases and 6 bases respectively, with 19 bases between them. This chain's CDR3 is CASSYGVDVRREQYF. The CDR3 region has the DNA TGCGCCAGCAGCTACGGGGTAGACGTCAGGCGCGAGCAGTACTTC. Using reference TRBV5-1 and TRBJ2-7 for the parts outside the CDR3, the full variable domain is KAGVTQTPRYLIKTRGQQVTLSCSPISGHRSVSWYQQTPGQGLQFLFEYFSETQRNKGNFPGRFSGRQFSNSRSEMNVSTLELGDSALYLCASSYGVDVRREQYFGPGTRLTVT.

Points on this clone: The same CDR3 also results from other DNA sequences found in this sample. This chain links TRBV28 with TRBJ2-7, with 9 bases that match TRBD1. The CDR3 spans 14 residues. Germline V gene sequence: CDR1 MDHEN, CDR2 SYDVKM. Trimming at V came to 5 bases and at J to 3 bases, leaving 5 bases not matched to a gene. The CDR3: CASSLPGQGYEQYF. The CDR3 DNA sequence: TGTGCCAGCAGTCTACCGGGACAGGGCTACGAGCAGTACTTC.

The chain links TRBV5-1 to TRBJ2-3; 15 positions match TRBD2. The V gene end was trimmed by 0 bases and the J gene end by 3 bases; junction bases not matched to a gene: 5. Germline loops: CDR1 SGHRS, CDR2 YFSETQ. The CDR3 length is 18 residues. In DNA form, the CDR3 reads TGCGCCAGCAGCTTGGCGGGACTAGCGGGAGGATGGACAGATACGCAGTATTTT. Its translation: CASSLAGLAGGWTDTQYF.

This CDR3 is CASSRQGAGTNEKLFF. The CDR3, as DNA: TGTGCCAGCTCGCGACAGGGGGCTGGGACTAATGAAAAACTGTTTTTT. The V and J genes are TRBV18 and TRBJ1-4; 10 bases map to TRBD1. This CDR3 is 16 amino acids long. CDR1 and CDR2 from the germline V gene are KGHSH and LQKENI. The junction had 6 bases not matched to a gene; V was cut back by 6 bases and J by 2 bases.